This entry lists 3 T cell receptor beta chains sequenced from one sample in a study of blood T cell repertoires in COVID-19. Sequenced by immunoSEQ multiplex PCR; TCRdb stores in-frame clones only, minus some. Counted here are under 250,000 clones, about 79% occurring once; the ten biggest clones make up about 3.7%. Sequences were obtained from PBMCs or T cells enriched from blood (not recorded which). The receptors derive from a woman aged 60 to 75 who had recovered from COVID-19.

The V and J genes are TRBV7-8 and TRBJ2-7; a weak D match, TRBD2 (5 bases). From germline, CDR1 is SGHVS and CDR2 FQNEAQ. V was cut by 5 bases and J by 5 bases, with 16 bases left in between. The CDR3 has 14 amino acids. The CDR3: CASSPVGRRNEQYF. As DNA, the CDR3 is TGTGCCAGCAGCCCCGTGGGGAGACGTAACGAGCAGTACTTC.

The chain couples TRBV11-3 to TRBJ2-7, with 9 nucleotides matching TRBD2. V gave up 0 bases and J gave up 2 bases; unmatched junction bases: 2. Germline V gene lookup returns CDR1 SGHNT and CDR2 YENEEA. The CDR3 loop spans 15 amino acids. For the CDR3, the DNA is TGTGCCAGCAGCTTAGATAGCGGGAGTACCTACGAGCAGTACTTC. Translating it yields CASSLDSGSTYEQYF.

This CDR3 is CASSLEGAPEQFF. In DNA, the CDR3 is TGCGCCAGCAGCTTGGAAGGGGCGCCAGAGCAGTTCTTC. The rearrangement uses TRBV5-1 and TRBJ2-1, with D possibly matching TRBD1 (5 bases). V lost 0 bases and J lost 10, with 11 bases in between. The CDR3 is 13 residues long. CDR1 is SGHRS and CDR2 is YFSETQ in the germline V gene.